The 20 T cell receptor beta chains below come from one sample, sequenced in a study of blood T cell repertoires in COVID-19. Here immunoSEQ multiplex PCR was the method, and the copy in TCRdb shows in-frame clones only, minus some. The sample contains about 48,000 clones, approximately 86% of which appear only once. What was sequenced was PBMCs or T cells enriched from blood (not recorded which). The source of these receptors is a woman aged 50 to 60 who had recovered from COVID-19.

This CDR3 reads CASSNTGYQPQHF. The CDR3 coding sequence is TGCGCCAGCAGTAATACAGGGTATCAGCCCCAGCATTTT. J is TRBJ1-5 and V is TRBV10-1; weak D call: TRBD1 (6 bases). CDR3 length equals 13 residues. In germline, CDR1 is WNHNN, CDR2 SYGVQD (reference sequence). Trimming stripped 5 bases from V and 5 bases from J, with 10 bases between.

This clone occurred a few times. The chain combines TRBV3-1 (or the pseudogene TRBV3-2) with TRBJ1-2; D perhaps matches TRBD1 (5 bases). The germline CDR1 and CDR2 sequences are LGHDT and YNNKEL (reference sequence). This CDR3 contains 13 residues. Trimming cost V 5 bases and J 4 bases, with 11 bases left between them. The CDR3 loop is CASSSGALYGYTF. CDR3 sequence (DNA): TGTGCCAGCAGCAGCGGGGCGCTCTATGGCTACACCTTC.

The chain links TRBV28 to TRBJ1-2; unclear D gene. CDR3 size: 12 residues. Germline V gene lookup returns CDR1 MDHEN and CDR2 SYDVKM. Trimming left V 4 bases short and J 5 bases short, with 8 bases between. CDR3 amino acids: CASSSPFYGYTF. The DNA of the CDR3 is TGTGCCAGCAGTTCCCCTTTTTATGGCTACACCTTC.

The chain links TRBV6-5 to TRBJ1-2; 9 bases agree with TRBD1. The CDR3 covers 13 residues. The V gene's germline CDR1 is MNHEY and CDR2 SVGAGI. J lost 8 bases, V lost 5 bases, and 6 bases had no gene match. The CDR3 bases are TGTGCCAGCAGTCGGACAGGGGCGCGGGGCTACACCTTC. Translated: CASSRTGARGYTF.

V and J are TRBV6-5 and TRBJ1-5; 8 positions agree with TRBD1. Germline CDR1 MNHEY, CDR2 SVGAGI. The CDR3 runs to 15 residues. V was pared by 4 bases and J by 5 bases, with 7 bases of the junction left unmatched. Here the CDR3 reads CASSSDRAVHQPQHF. The CDR3 bases are TGTGCCAGCAGTTCGGACAGGGCAGTGCATCAGCCCCAGCATTTT.

This clone was picked up one time. The rearrangement joins TRBV10-3 to TRBJ1-5; maybe TRBD1 (6 bases). In germline, CDR1 is ENHRY, CDR2 SYGVKD. V dropped 10 bases and J dropped 7 bases, with 20 bases sitting between them. The CDR3 extends over 14 amino acids. CDR3: CATSGTLGEQPQHF. The CDR3 DNA sequence: TGTGCCACTTCCGGGACACTGGGTGAGCAGCCCCAGCATTTT.

V gene TRBV24-1 combines with J gene TRBJ2-1; 14 positions match TRBD2. Germline CDR1 is KGHDR and CDR2 is SFDVKD. V trimming: 4 bases; J trimming: 9 bases; junction bases outside the gene matches: 4. CDR3 size: 15 residues. The DNA for the CDR3 is TGTGCCACCAGTGAGGGGACTAGCGGGAGTATTGAGCAGTTCTTC. It encodes CATSEGTSGSIEQFF.

The V call is TRBV7-8, the J call TRBJ2-3, with TRBD1 as a possible D gene (6 bases). Germline CDR1 SGHVS, CDR2 FQNEAQ. The ends were cut back, 4 bases at V and 0 bases at J, with 8 bases in the middle. This CDR3 is 14 amino acids long. For the CDR3, the DNA is TGTGCCAGCAGCTCAGGGGCTAGCACAGATACGCAGTATTTT. Protein: CASSSGASTDTQYF.

The chain joins TRBV6-6 to TRBJ1-1; no reliable D call. This CDR3 has 14 residues. Germline-derived CDR1 and CDR2 are MNHNY and SVGAGI (reference sequence). V was cut by 2 bases and J by 0 bases, with 7 bases left in between. The CDR3 spells CASSYNGLNTEAFF. The CDR3 coding sequence is TGTGCCAGCAGTTACAACGGGTTGAACACTGAAGCTTTCTTT.

V gene TRBV4-1 combines with J gene TRBJ2-1; maybe TRBD2 (6 bases). Trimming left V 2 bases short and J 4 bases short, with 21 bases between. Germline CDR1 MGHRA, CDR2 YSYEKL. The CDR3 consists of 18 residues. The CDR3 here is CASSQFKAGGARYNEQFF. CDR3 nucleotide sequence: TGCGCCAGCAGCCAATTTAAAGCGGGTGGGGCCAGATACAATGAGCAGTTCTTC.

This chain joins TRBV4-1 and TRBJ2-3; the D is unclear. Germline V gives CDR1 MGHRA, CDR2 YSYEKL. Between the trimmed V and J ends, which lost 4 bases and 5 bases, there was a span of 13 bases. This CDR3 has 14 residues. The CDR3 bases are TGCGCCAGCAGCCTGTGGCCCGGCGGAGATACGCAGTATTTT. Protein: CASSLWPGGDTQYF.

The V gene is TRBV6-6, the J gene TRBJ1-2; TRBD1 matches 7 bases. Germline assignment: CDR1 MNHNY and CDR2 SVGAGI (reference sequence). Trimming at V came to 2 bases and at J to 2 bases, leaving 8 bases not matched to a gene. The CDR3 length is 16 residues. The CDR3 region has the DNA TGTGCCAGCAGTTACCCTGCCGGGACAGCCAACTATGGCTACACCTTC. Translation gives CASSYPAGTANYGYTF.

The chain is built from TRBV2 and TRBJ2-7; 8 bases fit TRBD1. Germline V gene sequence: CDR1 SNHLY, CDR2 FYNNEI. Trimming cost V 7 bases and J 7 bases; bases outside gene matches: 12. CDR3 length: 14 residues. The CDR3 loop is CASTLGQGPGEQYF. In DNA form, the CDR3 reads TGTGCCAGCACCCTAGGACAGGGCCCGGGGGAGCAGTACTTC.

The V and J genes are TRBV2 and TRBJ2-1; perhaps TRBD1 as D (6 bases). CDR3 length equals 15 residues. CDR1 and CDR2 (germline): SNHLY, FYNNEI. The V and J ends lost 5 bases and 0 bases respectively, with 11 bases between them. CDR3 coding DNA: TGTGCCAGCAGTCAGGGGTTAAGCTCCTACAATGAGCAGTTCTTC. Residues: CASSQGLSSYNEQFF.

This chain links TRBV6-2 or TRBV6-3 with TRBJ1-2; TRBD1 might be the D (5 bases). The CDR3 totals 15 residues. The V and J ends lost 0 bases and 6 bases respectively, with 14 bases between them. Looked up from germline, CDR1 is MNHEY and CDR2 is SVGEGT. The CDR3 spells CASSYSGRGLDGYTF. CDR3 sequence (DNA): TGTGCCAGCAGTTACTCGGGGAGGGGACTAGATGGCTACACCTTC.

The chain recombines TRBV9 with TRBJ2-3, with D maybe TRBD1 (6 bases). Germline loops: CDR1 SGDLS, CDR2 YYNGEE. The CDR3 totals 12 residues. The ends were cut back, 7 bases at V and 3 bases at J, with 9 bases in the middle. The CDR3 coding sequence is TGTGCCAGCGCCCAGGGGACAGATACGCAGTATTTT. Encoded protein: CASAQGTDTQYF.

V is TRBV2 and J is TRBJ2-7; 8 nucleotides agree with TRBD1. The germline V gene encodes CDR1 SNHLY and CDR2 FYNNEI. Trimming cost V 3 bases and J 3 bases; bases outside gene matches: 4. The CDR3 spans 14 residues. As DNA, the CDR3 is TGTGCCAGCAGTGATCAAGGACAGGGCTACGAGCAGTACTTC. Amino acid sequence: CASSDQGQGYEQYF.

V gene TRBV5-4 combines with J gene TRBJ1-4, with 7 bases fitting TRBD1. V lost 2 bases and J lost 5; bases outside the gene matches: 6. The CDR3 runs to 15 residues. Germline V gene lookup returns CDR1 SGHNT and CDR2 YYREEE (reference sequence). The CDR3 spells CASSFTGEANEKLFF. CDR3 sequence (DNA): TGTGCCAGCAGCTTTACAGGGGAGGCGAATGAAAAACTGTTTTTT. Full variable domain (remainder filled in from reference TRBV5-4 and TRBJ1-4): ETGVTQSPTHLIKTRGQQVTLRCSSQSGHNTVSWYQQALGQGPQFIFQYYREEENGRGNFPPRFSGLQFPNYSSELNVNALELDDSALYLCASSFTGEANEKLFFGSGTQLSVL.

The V and J genes are TRBV28 and TRBJ2-7, with 8 bases matching TRBD1. V was pared by 5 bases and J by 2 bases, with 8 bases of the junction left unmatched. Germline CDR1 and CDR2: MDHEN and SYDVKM. The CDR3 spans 15 residues. The CDR3 region is CASSPSYRGTYEQYF. The CDR3 DNA is TGTGCCAGCAGTCCCTCGTACAGGGGGACCTACGAGCAGTACTTC.

The rearrangement uses TRBV6-2 or TRBV6-3 and TRBJ1-5, with 7 bases identical to TRBD1. The germline V gene has CDR1 MNHEY and CDR2 SVGEGT. Trimming took 6 bases from V and 5 from J; bases not matched to a gene: 7. This CDR3 region has 14 residues. CDR3 amino acids: CASSPQGPHQPQHF. The CDR3 DNA follows: TGTGCCAGCAGCCCACAGGGGCCCCATCAGCCCCAGCATTTT.